The rows below give T cell receptor beta chains drawn from one sample of a study of human T cells and chemical hapten exposure. TCRdb independently ran MiXCR on the RACE reads; one entry per CDR3 protein. The data show some 64,000 distinct CDR3 sequences, 11% seen once. The material sequenced was whole blood, taken in connection with sensitization to the hapten diphenylcyclopropenone (DPC). Receptors were obtained from a woman aged 30 to 39 with alopecia areata. Some clones in this sample may be carry-over from other donors' samples. The CDR3 runs from the conserved cysteine through the conserved F or W. D genes are given only for firm matches. A clone size is listed for some rows: how often the clone was seen (once, few, many), or a class if it is expanded.

many | TRBJ2-6 | . | TRBV18 | TGTGCCAGCTCACCAGCTGGGGCCAACGTCCTGACTTTC | CASSPAGANVLTF
. | TRBJ1-1 | . | TRBV20-1 | TGCAGTGCTAGCGGTAACACTGAAGCTTTCTTT | CSASGNTEAFF
. | TRBJ1-6 | TRBD1 | TRBV7-9 | TGTGCCAGCAGTTACCAGGGGGCAGATTCACCCCTCCACTTT | CASSYQGADSPLHF
few | TRBJ1-5 | TRBD1 | TRBV6-6 | TGTGCCAGCAGTCCTCAGGGGGGGCCTCAGCCCCAGCATTTT | CASSPQGGPQPQHF
many | TRBJ1-4 | TRBD1 | TRBV4-2 | TGTGCCAGCAGCCAAGGCCTCTCCACGGGGACAGGACGTGAAAAACTGTTTTTT | CASSQGLSTGTGREKLFF
. | TRBJ2-7 | . | TRBV7-8 | TGTGCCAGCAGCTCCGACCGGTACGAGCAGTACTTC | CASSSDRYEQYF
few | TRBJ1-6 | TRBD1 | TRBV28 | TGTGCCAGCAGTCGACAGGGTTACGGTTCACCCCTCCACTTT | CASSRQGYGSPLHF
. | TRBJ1-1 | . | TRBV6-2/TRBV6-3 | TGTGCCAGCAGACCCCCCGGCAGGGTTTACACTGAAGCTTTCTTT | CASRPPGRVYTEAFF
few | TRBJ2-7 | . | TRBV6-2/TRBV6-3 | TGTGCCAGCAGTGGGACACTCTACGAGCAGTACTTC | CASSGTLYEQYF
few | TRBJ2-5 | . | TRBV4-3 | TGCGCCAGCAGCCAAGATTACGGGGGGCCAAAAGAGACCCAGTACTTC | CASSQDYGGPKETQYF
few | TRBJ1-4 | . | TRBV29-1 | TGCAGCGTCGCTGAGGGCCCTAATGAAAAACTGTTTTTT | CSVAEGPNEKLFF
many | TRBJ1-6 | . | TRBV14 | TGTGCCAGCAGCCCTCCTCTTTCACCCCTCCACTTT | CASSPPLSPLHF
many | TRBJ1-1 | . | TRBV7-2 | TGTGCCAGCAGCTTACAGGGCAGCATGAACACTGAAGCTTTCTTT | CASSLQGSMNTEAFF
many | TRBJ1-4 | . | TRBV18 | TGTGCCAGCTCACCAAAGGGGAGGGATGAAAAACTGTTTTTT | CASSPKGRDEKLFF
. | TRBJ2-5 | . | TRBV29-1 | TGCAGCGGCACAGTACAAGAGACCCAGTACTTC | CSGTVQETQYF
. | TRBJ2-2 | TRBD1 | TRBV18 | TGTGCCAGCTCGTCGGGACAGGGAAACACCGGGGAGCTGTTTTTT | CASSSGQGNTGELFF
few | TRBJ2-6 | . | TRBV18 | TGTGCCAGCTCAGGTTCGAGCCGCAACAGTCAATCCCTGCTACGTTCTGGGGCCAACGTCCTGACTTTC | CASSGSSRNSQSLLRSGANVLTF
. | TRBJ1-1 | TRBD1 | TRBV28 | TGTGCCAGCAGTTTGGGACAGTCTCCGACTGAAGCTTTCTTT | CASSLGQSPTEAFF